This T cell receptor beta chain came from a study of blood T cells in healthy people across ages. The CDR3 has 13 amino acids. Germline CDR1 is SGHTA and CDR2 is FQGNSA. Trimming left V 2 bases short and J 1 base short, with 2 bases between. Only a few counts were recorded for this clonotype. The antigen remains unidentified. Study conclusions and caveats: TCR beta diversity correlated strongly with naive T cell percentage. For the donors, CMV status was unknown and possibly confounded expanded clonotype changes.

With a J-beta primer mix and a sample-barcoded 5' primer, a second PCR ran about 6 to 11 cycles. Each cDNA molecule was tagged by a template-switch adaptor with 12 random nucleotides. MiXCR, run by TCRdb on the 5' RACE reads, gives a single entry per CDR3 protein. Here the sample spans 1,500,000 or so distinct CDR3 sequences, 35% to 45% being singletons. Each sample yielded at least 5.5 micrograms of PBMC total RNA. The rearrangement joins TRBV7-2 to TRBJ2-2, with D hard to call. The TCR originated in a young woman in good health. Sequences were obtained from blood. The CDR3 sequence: CASSLMNTGELFF. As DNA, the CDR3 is TGTGCCAGCAGCTTAATGAACACCGGGGAGCTGTTTTTT.